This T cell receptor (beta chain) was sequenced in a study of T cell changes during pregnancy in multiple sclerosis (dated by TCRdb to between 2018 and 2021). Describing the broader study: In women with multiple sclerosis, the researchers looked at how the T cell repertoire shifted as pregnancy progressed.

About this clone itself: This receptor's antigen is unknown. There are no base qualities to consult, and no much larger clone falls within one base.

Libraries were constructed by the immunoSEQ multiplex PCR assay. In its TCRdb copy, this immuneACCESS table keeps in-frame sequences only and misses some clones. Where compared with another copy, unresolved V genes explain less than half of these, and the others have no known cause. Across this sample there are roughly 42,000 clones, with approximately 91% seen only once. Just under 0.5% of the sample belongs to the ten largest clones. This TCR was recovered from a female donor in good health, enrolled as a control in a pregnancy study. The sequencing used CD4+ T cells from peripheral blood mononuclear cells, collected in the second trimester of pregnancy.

The bases are TGTGCCAGTATCGGACAGTTTTTCCATGGCTACACCTTC. It is translated as CASIGQFFHGYTF. The chain is assembled from TRBV19 and TRBJ1-2; the D gene is possibly TRBD1, with 6 bases matching. The CDR3 numbers 13 residues from cysteine through phenylalanine. Of the read, only the CDR3 DNA is kept; its 39 bases are in frame from base 1. At the junction V is shortened by 7 bases and J by 6 bases, with 15 bases in between. As encoded in the germline V gene (reference sequence), CDR1 is LNHDA while CDR2 is SQIVND.